Reported below is one T cell receptor beta chain. This CDR3 region has 16 residues. Per the germline V gene, CDR1 is SGHRS and CDR2 is YFSETQ. V lost 4 bases to trimming and J lost 12 bases, with 23 bases between them. Time point given: peak reinfection, 3 to 8 weeks after reinfection detection. The sorted cells went straight to TCR sequencing with no prior in vitro expansion. People who inject drugs from Montreal's HEPCO study were the donors. This record comes from a study of memory CD8 T cells in hepatitis C reinfection. The method was immunoSEQ multiplex PCR; TCRdb's version includes in-frame clones alone and lacks a portion of them. The sample has around 47,000 clones, roughly 90% seen once.

The sample comprised naive CD8+ T cells sorted from blood. The chain couples TRBV5-1 to TRBJ1-6; no clear D gene. This clonotype was obtained from a man between 18 and 35 years old with hepatitis C virus infection. The CDR3 sequence: CASSLVERGPLKPLHF. CDR3 in DNA: TGCGCCAGCAGCCTGGTGGAGCGAGGGCCTCTAAAACCCCTCCACTTT.